The 23 T cell receptor beta chains below were found in one sample sequenced in a study of blood T cell repertoires in COVID-19. Measured with immunoSEQ multiplex PCR; TCRdb has only the in-frame clones, and not every one. The data contain around 150,000 clones, about 92% of them seen just once; the ten biggest clones take up roughly 1.9%. Sequenced sample: peripheral blood. Every receptor here comes from a woman aged 60-75 years with COVID-19, enrolled during active disease.

The chain links TRBV30 to TRBJ1-5, with TRBD1 identical over 9 bases. The CDR3 spans 15 residues. Looked up from germline, CDR1 is GTSNPN and CDR2 is SVGIG (reference sequence). Losses at the gene ends were 2 bases for V and 4 bases for J; bases not matched to a gene: 6. The CDR3 sequence is CAWSLDRGPNQPQHF. The CDR3 region has the DNA TGTGCCTGGAGTCTGGACAGGGGTCCAAATCAGCCCCAGCATTTT.

The chain combines TRBV4-1 with TRBJ1-1; D unresolved. V dropped 1 base and J dropped 7 bases, with 22 bases sitting between them. Germline CDR1 and CDR2: MGHRA and YSYEKL. This CDR3 is built from 17 residues. CDR3 in amino acids: CASSQAQARRNGVEAFF. The CDR3 DNA reads TGCGCCAGCAGCCAAGCACAAGCCCGTAGAAACGGGGTTGAAGCTTTCTTT.

This sequence joins TRBV6-5 and TRBJ2-5, with 12 positions matching TRBD1. The CDR3 sequence is 14 residues long. The V segment lost 6 bases and the J segment 5 bases; nucleotides outside the gene matches: 4. Looked up from germline, CDR1 is MNHEY and CDR2 is SVGAGI. CDR3 in DNA: TGTGCCAGCAGGGGGACAGGGGGCAGGGAGACCCAGTACTTC. Translating gives CASRGTGGRETQYF.

This sequence joins TRBV10-3 and TRBJ2-3; the match to TRBD2 covers 9 bases. The ends lost 6 bases at V and 3 bases at J; junction bases unmatched: 7. The CDR3 length is 15 residues. Germline V gene data show CDR1 as ENHRY and CDR2 as SYGVKD. CDR3 residues: CAISSRGGETDTQYF. The CDR3, as DNA: TGTGCCATCAGCTCGCGGGGGGGCGAAACAGATACGCAGTATTTT.

The J gene is TRBJ1-5, the V gene TRBV19; 12 bases are shared with TRBD1. From germline, CDR1 is LNHDA and CDR2 SQIVND (reference sequence). Trimming at V came to 8 bases and at J to 1 base, leaving 6 bases not matched to a gene. The length of the CDR3 is 16 residues. CDR3 sequence (DNA): TGTGCCAGTGCTGGGACAGGGGGCACGAGCAATCAGCCCCAGCATTTT. It translates to CASAGTGGTSNQPQHF.

The rearrangement joins TRBV19 to TRBJ1-2; 9 bases are shared with TRBD1. This CDR3 spans 16 amino acids. The germline gives CDR1 LNHDA, CDR2 SQIVND (reference sequence). The J segment lost 8 bases and the V segment lost 4 bases, leaving 14 bases of the junction unmatched. In nucleotides, the CDR3 is TGTGCCAGTAGTAGCCGCACAGGGGGCGGCCTGCCCGGCTACACCTTC. It translates to CASSSRTGGGLPGYTF.

V is TRBV7-8 and J is TRBJ1-2, with 10 positions matching TRBD1. V lost 1 base to trimming and J lost 4 bases; unmatched junction nucleotides: 6. The germline V gene encodes CDR1 SGHVS and CDR2 FQNEAQ. This CDR3 is built from 16 residues. CDR3 sequence reads: CASSLGQGAFAYGYTF. The CDR3 region has the DNA TGTGCCAGCAGCTTAGGACAGGGGGCGTTCGCCTATGGCTACACCTTC.

The count of this clone is one. This chain uses TRBV2 with TRBJ1-5; D unclear. CDR1 and CDR2 (germline): SNHLY, FYNNEI. The CDR3 extends over 14 amino acids. The V and J ends lost 3 bases and 3 bases respectively, with 9 bases between them. For the CDR3, the DNA is TGTGCCAGCAGTGACCTCGGTACCAATCAGCCCCAGCATTTT. Its protein product is CASSDLGTNQPQHF.

This chain connects TRBV3-1 (or the pseudogene TRBV3-2) to TRBJ1-3; TRBD1 might be the D (6 bases). Trimming left V 4 bases short and J 4 bases short, with 14 bases between. CDR1 and CDR2 (germline): LGHDT, YNNKEL (reference sequence). The CDR3 totals 15 residues. CDR3 bases: TGTGCCAGCAGCCGGTCAGGGGAGTCCGGAAACACCATATATTTT. Amino acids: CASSRSGESGNTIYF.

V usage is TRBV30 and J usage is TRBJ1-1, with D hard to call. V was cut by 1 base and J by 0 bases, with 9 bases left in between. CDR3 length: 14 amino acids. Germline CDR1 GTSNPN, CDR2 SVGIG (reference sequence). DNA of the CDR3: TGTGCCTGGAGTGGTGCCGGGATGAACACTGAAGCTTTCTTT. It is translated as CAWSGAGMNTEAFF.

The chain employs TRBV7-8 and TRBJ2-1; TRBD2 is a possible D gene (6 bases). Trimming removed 3 bases from V and 4 bases from J, with 13 bases in between. The V gene's germline CDR1 is SGHVS and CDR2 FQNEAQ. The CDR3 is 15 amino acids. The CDR3 region is CASSFGSGAYNEQFF. CDR3 sequence (DNA): TGTGCCAGCAGCTTCGGGAGCGGTGCTTACAATGAGCAGTTCTTC.

The gene calls are TRBV19 and TRBJ1-4, with a possible D match to TRBD1 (5 bases). V was shortened by 6 bases and J by 6 bases, with 11 bases between the two germline ends. Germline assignment: CDR1 LNHDA and CDR2 SQIVND (reference sequence). The CDR3 is 13 amino acids. DNA for the CDR3: TGTGCCAGTAGCCAACAGGCTTATGAAAAACTGTTTTTT. It encodes CASSQQAYEKLFF.

In DNA, the CDR3 is TGCGCCAGCAGCCCGACGACTAGCGGGGTTATATACGAGCAGTACTTC. Translated: CASSPTTSGVIYEQYF. The V call is TRBV5-1, the J call TRBJ2-7; 11 nucleotides line up with TRBD2. CDR1 and CDR2 (germline): SGHRS, YFSETQ. The V gene end was trimmed by 4 bases and the J gene end by 4 bases; junction bases not matched to a gene: 10. The CDR3 length is 16 residues.

The chain couples TRBV19 to TRBJ2-3, with 7 bases aligning to TRBD1. This CDR3 contains 13 residues. Germline V lookup: CDR1 LNHDA, CDR2 SQIVND (reference sequence). Trimming took 8 bases from V and 5 from J; bases not matched to a gene: 7. The CDR3 sequence is CASFDRARDTQYF. The CDR3 bases are TGTGCCAGTTTTGACAGGGCCCGAGATACGCAGTATTTT. Using reference TRBV19 and TRBJ2-3 for the parts outside the CDR3, the full variable domain is DGGITQSPKYLFRKEGQNVTLSCEQNLNHDAMYWYRQDPGQGLRLIYYSQIVNDFQKGDIAEGYSVSREKKESFPLTVTSAQKNPTAFYLCASFDRARDTQYFGPGTRLTVL.

The rearrangement links TRBV19 to TRBJ1-3; 9 positions agree with TRBD1. CDR1 and CDR2 from the germline V gene are LNHDA and SQIVND (reference sequence). This CDR3 comprises 16 residues. V lost 4 bases, J lost 2 bases, and 6 bases stayed unmatched. Here the CDR3 DNA reads TGTGCCAGTAGTACCGCGGACAGGGGTGCTGGAAACACCATATATTTT. The encoded protein is CASSTADRGAGNTIYF.

The chain uses TRBV9 and TRBJ2-7; D is possibly TRBD1 (5 bases). CDR1 and CDR2 (germline): SGDLS, YYNGEE. The V end lost 1 base, the J end lost 4 bases, and 18 bases lay between the germline ends. The CDR3 is made up of 16 amino acids. In DNA form, the CDR3 reads TGTGCCAGCAGCGTACGGGCAGGGCAAGAAGGGTACGAGCAGTACTTC. Amino acid sequence: CASSVRAGQEGYEQYF.

In its sample, this clone was seen once. The V gene is TRBV7-9, the J gene TRBJ2-1; 8 bases map to TRBD1. The junction had 13 bases not matched to a gene; V was cut back by 4 bases and J by 8 bases. CDR1 SEHNR and CDR2 FQNEAQ come from the germline V gene (reference sequence). The CDR3 sequence is 16 residues long. The CDR3 nucleotides read TGTGCCAGCAGCTCCCGGACAGGGCCCGTTGGGGATGAGCAGTTCTTC. This codes for CASSSRTGPVGDEQFF.

This clone was detected only once. The chain employs TRBV12-5 and TRBJ1-3; a possible D gene is TRBD1 (5 bases). The germline V gene encodes CDR1 LGHNT and CDR2 FRNRAP. Trimming took off 5 bases at V and 2 bases at J, with 10 bases between the two ends. This CDR3 comprises 14 residues. The CDR3 sequence: CASGIDSTGNTIYF. CDR3 sequence (DNA): TGTGCTAGTGGTATCGACAGCACTGGAAACACCATATATTTT.

CDR3 sequence: CASSLRVADEKLFF. The CDR3 DNA reads TGTGCCAGTAGTCTCAGGGTCGCGGATGAAAAACTGTTTTTT. The chain links TRBV19 to TRBJ1-4, with a possible D match to TRBD1 (5 bases). Per germline, CDR1 LNHDA and CDR2 SQIVND (reference sequence). Trimming stripped 5 bases from V and 6 bases from J, with 13 bases between. This CDR3 is 14 amino acids long.

This clone has only a few counts. This rearrangement joins TRBV5-6 to TRBJ2-7; 7 bases align to TRBD1. CDR1 and CDR2 (germline): SGHDT, YYEEEE. V gave up 4 bases and J gave up 0 bases; unmatched junction bases: 7. CDR3 size: 15 residues. The CDR3: CASSGADRFSYEQYF. The CDR3 region has the DNA TGTGCCAGCAGCGGGGCGGACAGGTTCTCCTACGAGCAGTACTTC.

The chain links TRBV4-1 to TRBJ2-5; 10 nucleotides match TRBD1. CDR3 size: 17 residues. V lost 3 bases, J lost 4 bases, and 11 bases stayed unmatched. Germline CDR1 and CDR2: MGHRA and YSYEKL. The CDR3 reads CASSHNQNWDRGETQYF. The CDR3 nucleotides read TGCGCCAGCAGCCATAACCAGAACTGGGACAGGGGAGAGACCCAGTACTTC.

The chain couples TRBV5-1 to TRBJ2-2, with D tentatively TRBD1 (5 bases). The germline CDR1 and CDR2 sequences are SGHRS and YFSETQ. The CDR3 consists of 16 residues. The germline V and J ends were trimmed by 0 bases and 0 bases, with 9 bases remaining between them. DNA for the CDR3: TGCGCCAGCAGCTTGGAGGGGCCCTCGAACACCGGGGAGCTGTTTTTT. Translated: CASSLEGPSNTGELFF.

V and J are TRBV19 and TRBJ1-2; D is unresolved. The CDR3 is made up of 13 amino acids. The germline CDR1 and CDR2 sequences are LNHDA and SQIVND (reference sequence). The V and J ends lost 1 base and 3 bases respectively, with 6 bases between them. The chain's CDR3 is CASSIALYYGYTF. The CDR3 DNA sequence: TGTGCCAGTAGTATAGCTCTCTACTATGGCTACACCTTC.